This T cell receptor beta chain comes out of a study of multiple sclerosis patients with progressive multifocal leukoencephalopathy. General study results and limits: Expanded clones at PML onset predated and persisted through natalizumab therapy.

Synthetic inline TR CDR3 controls covering all V-J pairings were spiked into each PCR. Assay: immunoSEQ multiplex PCR; the TCRdb copy retains only in-frame clones and omits some. The data show 25,000 to 35,000 clones, with roughly 87% seen just once and about 3.2% held by the top ten. A remark on this clone: What it recognizes is unknown.

The time point was: time of PML onset. After about 16 to 60 months on natalizumab, the natalizumab-treated patients developed PML. The material was PBMCs, obtained from a patient treated with natalizumab. The receptor comes from a human donor with progressive multifocal leukoencephalopathy.

The CDR3 spells CASRFNPDRPESSYNEQFF. Written as DNA, the CDR3 is TGCGCCAGCAGATTTAACCCGGACCGACCCGAGAGCTCCTACAATGAGCAGTTCTTC. This chain joins TRBV10-2 and TRBJ2-1, with D hard to call. Germline CDR1 reads WSHSY; CDR2 reads SAAADI. The CDR3 has 19 amino acids. Trimming took 6 bases from V and 0 from J, leaving 24 bases between them.